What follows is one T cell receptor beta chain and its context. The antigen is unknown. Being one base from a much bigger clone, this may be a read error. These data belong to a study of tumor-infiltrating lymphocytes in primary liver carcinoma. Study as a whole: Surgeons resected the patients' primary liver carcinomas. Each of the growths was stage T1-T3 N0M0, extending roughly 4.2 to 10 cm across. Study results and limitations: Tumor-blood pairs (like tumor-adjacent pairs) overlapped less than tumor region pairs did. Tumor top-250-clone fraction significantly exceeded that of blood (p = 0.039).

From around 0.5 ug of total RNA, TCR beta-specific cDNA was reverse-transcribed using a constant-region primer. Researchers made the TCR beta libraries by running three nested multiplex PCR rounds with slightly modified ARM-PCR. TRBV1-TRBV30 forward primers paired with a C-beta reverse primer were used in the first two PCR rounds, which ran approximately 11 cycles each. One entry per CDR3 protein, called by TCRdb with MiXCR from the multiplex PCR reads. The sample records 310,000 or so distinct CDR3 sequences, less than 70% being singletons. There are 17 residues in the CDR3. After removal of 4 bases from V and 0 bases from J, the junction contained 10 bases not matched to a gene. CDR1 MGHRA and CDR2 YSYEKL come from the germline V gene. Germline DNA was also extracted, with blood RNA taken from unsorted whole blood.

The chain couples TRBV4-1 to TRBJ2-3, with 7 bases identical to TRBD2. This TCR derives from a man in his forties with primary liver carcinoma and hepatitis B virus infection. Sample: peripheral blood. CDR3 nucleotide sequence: TGCGCCAGCAGCCGCTTTTTTGTGGGAGGGAGCACAGATACGCAGTATTTT. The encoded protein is CASSRFFVGGSTDTQYF.